Following are 16 T cell receptor beta chains from one sample sequenced in a study of T-cell reconstitution after alpha-beta-depleted transplantation in children. It was with unique molecular identifiers that the TCRbeta library was prepared. TCRdb reanalysed the PCR reads using MiXCR and keeps one entry per CDR3 protein. Seen here are just over 950,000 distinct CDR3 sequences, roughly 29% observed once, and the top ten hold roughly 28%. The sample was PBMCs, mostly from graft donor cells, taken 360 days after TCRalphabeta/CD19-depleted stem cell transplant. The receptors here all came from a boy less than two years old who had a stem cell transplant for SCID, so the T cells may come from the graft donor.

This clonotype appeared a few times. This chain connects TRBV28 to TRBJ1-5; D might be TRBD1 (5 bases). Per the germline V gene, CDR1 is MDHEN and CDR2 is SYDVKM. The CDR3 covers 14 residues. V lost 10 bases and J lost 2, with 15 bases in between. CDR3 sequence (DNA): TGTGCCACAACAACAGGTTGGCGCAATCAGCCCCAGCATTTT. Its protein is CATTTGWRNQPQHF.

The V call is TRBV11-2, the J call TRBJ2-1; TRBD2 is a possible D gene (6 bases). The CDR3 is 18 amino acids. Germline CDR1 reads SGHAT; CDR2 reads FQNNGV. V was cut by 0 bases and J by 2 bases, with 17 bases left in between. The CDR3 reads CASSLDWRARLAYNEQFF. DNA for the CDR3: TGTGCCAGCAGCTTAGATTGGAGGGCTCGCCTTGCCTACAATGAGCAGTTCTTC.

The rearrangement links TRBV4-3 to TRBJ2-1, with 9 bases that match TRBD2. Germline lookup yields CDR1 LGHNA and CDR2 YSLEER. The CDR3 loop spans 16 amino acids. Unmatched junction bases numbered 10, after V lost 1 base and J lost 9 bases. The CDR3 protein is CASSQGVGGGAVEQFF. CDR3 bases: TGCGCCAGCAGCCAAGGGGTTGGCGGGGGGGCCGTTGAGCAGTTCTTC.

A few counts support this clonotype. V and J are TRBV4-3 and TRBJ2-7; weak D call: TRBD1 (6 bases). Germline V gene lookup returns CDR1 LGHNA and CDR2 YSLEER. V lost 6 bases, J lost 1 base, and 16 bases lay in between. This CDR3 has 15 amino acids. CDR3 protein: CASRPSTGTSYEQYF. The CDR3 region has the DNA TGCGCCAGCAGACCCAGCACCGGGACATCCTACGAGCAGTACTTC.

The rearrangement links TRBV5-1 to TRBJ2-7; TRBD1 aligns across 9 bases. Germline lookup yields CDR1 SGHRS and CDR2 YFSETQ. The V segment lost 0 bases and the J segment 5 bases; nucleotides outside the gene matches: 9. The CDR3 spans 16 residues. CDR3 region: CASSLVPDRGPHEQYF. The CDR3 nucleotides read TGCGCCAGCAGCTTGGTTCCGGACAGGGGACCCCACGAGCAGTACTTC.

This clonotype was observed a few times. V and J are TRBV5-1 and TRBJ2-7; 9 positions match TRBD1. The ends lost 5 bases at V and 5 bases at J; junction bases unmatched: 8. Germline CDR1 reads SGHRS; CDR2 reads YFSETQ. The CDR3 extends over 14 amino acids. CDR3 residues: CASSSGQGIDEQYF. The CDR3 nucleotides are TGCGCCAGCAGTTCGGGACAGGGAATCGACGAGCAGTACTTC.

The chain joins TRBV7-2 to TRBJ1-4; D perhaps matches TRBD1 (6 bases). CDR1 and CDR2 (germline): SGHTA, FQGNSA. This CDR3 comprises 14 residues. Between the trimmed V and J ends, which lost 3 bases and 3 bases, there was a span of 8 bases. The CDR3 reads CASSFRGPNEKLFF. CDR3 in DNA: TGTGCCAGCAGCTTCAGGGGACCTAATGAAAAACTGTTTTTT.

This clonotype was observed at least ten times. The chain joins TRBV5-1 to TRBJ2-5, with 7 bases fitting TRBD2. In germline, CDR1 is SGHRS, CDR2 YFSETQ. The CDR3 length is 12 residues. Trimming took 5 bases from V and 9 from J; bases not matched to a gene: 7. The CDR3 bases are TGCGCCAGCAGTAGGGACTACGGGGCCCAGTACTTC. It yields the protein CASSRDYGAQYF.

The rearrangement uses TRBV10-3 and TRBJ2-3; perhaps TRBD2 as D (6 bases). The V end was cut by 0 bases, the J end by 0 bases, with 10 bases between. Germline V CDR1 and CDR2: ENHRY, SYGVKD. The CDR3 totals 16 residues. CDR3 in DNA: TGTGCCATCAGTGAGTCTAGCGGTGCTAGCACAGATACGCAGTATTTT. It translates to CAISESSGASTDTQYF.

This clonotype was counted between two and nine times. The chain couples TRBV12-3 or TRBV12-4 to TRBJ1-1, with TRBD1 matching over 8 bases. V lost 6 bases, J lost 7 bases, and 7 bases stayed unmatched. CDR3 length: 13 residues. CDR3 bases: TGTGCCAGCAGGGGGACAGGCCGTGGTGAAGCTTTCTTT. Translated, it gives CASRGTGRGEAFF.

The table lists this clonotype with a few counts. The gene calls are TRBV28 and TRBJ2-1; D is uncertain. This CDR3 is built from 12 residues. From germline, CDR1 is MDHEN and CDR2 SYDVKM. Trimming cost V 5 bases and J 9 bases, with 11 bases left between them. CDR3 region: CASSPYLGEQFF. As DNA, the CDR3 is TGTGCCAGCAGTCCCTACCTAGGTGAGCAGTTCTTC.

The chain is built from TRBV5-1 and TRBJ2-7, with TRBD1 as a possible D gene (6 bases). Trimming took off 0 bases at V and 6 bases at J, with 16 bases between the two ends. This CDR3 spans 15 amino acids. The germline V gene encodes CDR1 SGHRS and CDR2 YFSETQ. CDR3: CASSLEGVKGSEQYF. The CDR3 nucleotides read TGCGCCAGCAGCTTGGAGGGGGTAAAAGGGAGCGAGCAGTACTTC.

This chain uses TRBV6-1 with TRBJ2-7; no clear D. This CDR3 is built from 14 residues. In germline, CDR1 is MNHNS, CDR2 SASEGT. V shed 6 bases and J shed 2 bases, with 14 bases lying between them. The CDR3, as DNA: TGTGCCAGCAGCCGTGGGAACATCGCCTACGAGCAGTACTTC. This gives the protein CASSRGNIAYEQYF.

The chain joins TRBV20-1 to TRBJ2-7, with 15 nucleotides matching TRBD2. The germline V gene encodes CDR1 DFQATT and CDR2 SNEGSKA (reference sequence). V shed 4 bases and J 0 bases; nucleotides not matched to a gene: 7. The CDR3 runs 17 residues. CDR3 region: CSAIGTSGGHSSYEQYF. CDR3 sequence (DNA): TGCAGTGCTATTGGGACTAGCGGGGGGCACAGCTCCTACGAGCAGTACTTC.

The chain joins TRBV6-5 to TRBJ2-1, with unresolved D. There are 14 residues in the CDR3. The germline V and J ends were trimmed by 4 bases and 4 bases, with 11 bases remaining between them. Germline CDR1 MNHEY, CDR2 SVGAGI. CDR3 in DNA: TGTGCCAGCAGTTCCCGCAGAGGTTACAATGAGCAGTTCTTC. Protein: CASSSRRGYNEQFF.

A few counts support this clonotype. J is TRBJ1-1 and V is TRBV7-9; D gene ambiguous. CDR3 length: 13 residues. With 4 bases removed from V and 4 bases from J, the gap between germline ends came to 10 bases. Germline V lookup: CDR1 SEHNR, CDR2 FQNEAQ (reference sequence). This CDR3 reads CASSSDPRTEAFF. CDR3 coding DNA: TGTGCCAGCAGCTCGGACCCTCGCACTGAAGCTTTCTTT.